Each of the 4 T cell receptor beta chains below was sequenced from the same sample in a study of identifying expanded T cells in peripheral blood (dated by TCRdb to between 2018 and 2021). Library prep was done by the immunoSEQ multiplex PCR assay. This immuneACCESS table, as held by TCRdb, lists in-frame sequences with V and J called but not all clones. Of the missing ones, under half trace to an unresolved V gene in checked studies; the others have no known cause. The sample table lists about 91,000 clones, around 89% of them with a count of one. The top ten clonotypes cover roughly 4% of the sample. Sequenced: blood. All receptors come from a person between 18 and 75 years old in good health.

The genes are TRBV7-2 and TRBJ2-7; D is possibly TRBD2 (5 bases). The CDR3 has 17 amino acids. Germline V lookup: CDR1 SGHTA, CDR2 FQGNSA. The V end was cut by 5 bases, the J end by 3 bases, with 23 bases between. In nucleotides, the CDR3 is TGTGCCAGCAGCCAGATAGTCCCCGCCTCGGGGTTCTACGAGCAGTACTTC. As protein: CASSQIVPASGFYEQYF. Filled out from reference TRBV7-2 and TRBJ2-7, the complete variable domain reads GAGVSQSPSNKVTEKGKDVELRCDPISGHTALYWYRQSLGQGLEFLIYFQGNSAPDKSGLPSDRFSAERTGGSVSTLTIQRTQQEDSAVYLCASSQIVPASGFYEQYFGPGTRLTVT.

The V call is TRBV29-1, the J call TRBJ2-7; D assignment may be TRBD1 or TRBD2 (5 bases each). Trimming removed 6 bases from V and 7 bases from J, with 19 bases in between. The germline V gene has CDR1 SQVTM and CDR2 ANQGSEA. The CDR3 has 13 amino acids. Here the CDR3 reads CSVSGPSVGEQYF. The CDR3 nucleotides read TGCAGCGTCTCGGGACCGAGCGTCGGGGAGCAGTACTTC.

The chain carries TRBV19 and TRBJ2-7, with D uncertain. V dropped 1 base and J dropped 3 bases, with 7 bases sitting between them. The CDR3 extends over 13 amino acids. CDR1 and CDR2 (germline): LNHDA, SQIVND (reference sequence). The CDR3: CASSIGHGYEQYF. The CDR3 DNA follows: TGTGCCAGTAGTATAGGTCACGGCTACGAGCAGTACTTC.

This CDR3 reads CASSQDPPDRVSYEQYF. Here the CDR3 DNA reads TGCGCCAGCAGCCAAGACCCGCCGGACAGGGTCTCCTACGAGCAGTACTTC. The chain joins TRBV4-3 to TRBJ2-7; 8 bases are shared with TRBD1. Germline V gene lookup returns CDR1 LGHNA and CDR2 YSLEER. The CDR3 runs 17 residues. V was pared by 0 bases and J by 0 bases, with 7 bases of the junction left unmatched.